This TCR beta chain was observed in a study of early stage breast cancer tumors. Study results and caveats: Tumors had roughly 2.4-fold higher T cell density and higher clonality than adjacent normal breast tissue.

The assay was immunoSEQ multiplex PCR, and TCRdb's table has in-frame clones only and misses some. This sample has roughly 60,000 clones; over 60% occur once, and the top ten carry nearly 3.5%. As for this clone: Its matching antigen is unknown.

Input material: blood. The clonotype comes from a person in their thirties with breast cancer.

This CDR3 reads CASSLGLGDQYF. The CDR3 nucleotides read TGTGCCAGCAGCTTGGGACTCGGGGATCAGTACTTC. The rearrangement joins TRBV5-5 to TRBJ2-7; tentative D call: TRBD2 (5 bases). From germline, CDR1 is SGHKS and CDR2 YYEKEE (reference sequence). The CDR3 has 12 amino acids. The germline V and J ends were trimmed by 0 bases and 10 bases, with 11 bases remaining between them.